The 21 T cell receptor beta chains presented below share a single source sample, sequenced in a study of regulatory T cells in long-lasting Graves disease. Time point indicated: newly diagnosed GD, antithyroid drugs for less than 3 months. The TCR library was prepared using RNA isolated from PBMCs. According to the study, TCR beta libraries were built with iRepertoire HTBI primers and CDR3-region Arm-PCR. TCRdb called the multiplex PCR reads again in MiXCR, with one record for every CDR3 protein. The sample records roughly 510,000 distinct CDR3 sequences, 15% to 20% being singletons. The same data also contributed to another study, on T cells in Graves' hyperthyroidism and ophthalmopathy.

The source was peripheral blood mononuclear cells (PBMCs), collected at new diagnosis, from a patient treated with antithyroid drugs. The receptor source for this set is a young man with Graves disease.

The CDR3 region is CASSRLELSHGELFF. For the CDR3, the DNA is TGTGCCAGTAGTCGATTAGAATTGTCTCACGGGGAGCTGTTTTTT. The V and J genes are TRBV19 and TRBJ2-2; D not resolved. The V end lost 5 bases, the J end lost 7 bases, and 17 bases lay between the germline ends. The germline V gene has CDR1 LNHDA and CDR2 SQIVND (reference sequence). The CDR3 length is 15 residues.

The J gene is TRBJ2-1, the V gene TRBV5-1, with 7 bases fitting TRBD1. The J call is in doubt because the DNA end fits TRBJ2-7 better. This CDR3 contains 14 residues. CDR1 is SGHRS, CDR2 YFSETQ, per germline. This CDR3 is CASSFGTAYNEQYF. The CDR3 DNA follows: TGCGCCAGCAGCTTCGGGACAGCATACAATGAGCAGTACTTC.

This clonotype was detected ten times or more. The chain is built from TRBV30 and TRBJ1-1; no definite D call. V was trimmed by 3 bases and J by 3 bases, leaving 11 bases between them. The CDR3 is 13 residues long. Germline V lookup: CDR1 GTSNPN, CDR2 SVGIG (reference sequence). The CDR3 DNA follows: TGTGCCTGGAGCCGGGAGTCAGACACTGAAGCTTTCTTT. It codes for CAWSRESDTEAFF.

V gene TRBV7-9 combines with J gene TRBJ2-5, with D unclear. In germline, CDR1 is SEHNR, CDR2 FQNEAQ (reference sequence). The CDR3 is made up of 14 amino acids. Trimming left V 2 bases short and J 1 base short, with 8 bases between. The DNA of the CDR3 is TGTGCCAGCAGCTTATCCTACGGCCAAGAGACCCAGTACTTC. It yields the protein CASSLSYGQETQYF.

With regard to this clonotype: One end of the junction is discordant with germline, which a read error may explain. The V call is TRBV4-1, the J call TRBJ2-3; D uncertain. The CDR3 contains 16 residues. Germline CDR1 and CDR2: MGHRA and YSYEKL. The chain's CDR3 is CASSQDSAIPTDTQYF. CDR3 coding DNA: TGTGCCAGCAGCCAAGATTCCGCGATCCCCACAGATACGCAGTATTTT.

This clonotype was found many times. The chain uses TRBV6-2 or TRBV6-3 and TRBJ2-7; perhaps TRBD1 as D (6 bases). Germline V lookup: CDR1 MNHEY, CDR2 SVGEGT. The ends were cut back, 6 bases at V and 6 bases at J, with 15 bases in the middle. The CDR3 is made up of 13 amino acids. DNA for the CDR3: TGTGCCAGCAGCCAGACAGGCGGTGGCGAGCAGTACTTC. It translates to CASSQTGGGEQYF.

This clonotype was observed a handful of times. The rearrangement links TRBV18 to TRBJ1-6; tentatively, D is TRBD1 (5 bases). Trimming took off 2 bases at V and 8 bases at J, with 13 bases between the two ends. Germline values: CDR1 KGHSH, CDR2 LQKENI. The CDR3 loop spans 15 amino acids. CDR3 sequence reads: CASSPERDGYSPLHF. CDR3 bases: TGTGCCAGCTCACCAGAACGGGACGGATATTCACCCCTCCACTTT. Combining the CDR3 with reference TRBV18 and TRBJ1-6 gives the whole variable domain NAGVMQNPRHLVRRRGQEARLRCSPMKGHSHVYWYRQLPEEGLKFMVYLQKENIIDESGMPKERFSAEFPKEGPSILRIQQVVRGDSAAYFCASSPERDGYSPLHFGNGTRLTVT.

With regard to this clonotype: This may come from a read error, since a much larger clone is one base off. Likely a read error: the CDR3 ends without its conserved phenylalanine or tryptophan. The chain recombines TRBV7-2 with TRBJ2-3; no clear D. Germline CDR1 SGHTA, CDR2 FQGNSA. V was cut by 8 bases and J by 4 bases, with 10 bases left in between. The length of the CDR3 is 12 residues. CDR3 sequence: CASGKAADTQYL. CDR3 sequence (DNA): TGTGCCAGCGGGAAGGCGGCAGATACGCAGTATCTT.

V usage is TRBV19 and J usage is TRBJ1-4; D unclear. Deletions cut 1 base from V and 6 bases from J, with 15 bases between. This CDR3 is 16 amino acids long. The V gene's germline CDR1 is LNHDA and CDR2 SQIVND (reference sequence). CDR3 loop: CASSIGATAIHEKLFF. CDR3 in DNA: TGTGCCAGTAGTATAGGAGCGACGGCCATTCATGAAAAACTGTTTTTT. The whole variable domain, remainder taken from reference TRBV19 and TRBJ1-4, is DGGITQSPKYLFRKEGQNVTLSCEQNLNHDAMYWYRQDPGQGLRLIYYSQIVNDFQKGDIAEGYSVSREKKESFPLTVTSAQKNPTAFYLCASSIGATAIHEKLFFGSGTQLSVL.

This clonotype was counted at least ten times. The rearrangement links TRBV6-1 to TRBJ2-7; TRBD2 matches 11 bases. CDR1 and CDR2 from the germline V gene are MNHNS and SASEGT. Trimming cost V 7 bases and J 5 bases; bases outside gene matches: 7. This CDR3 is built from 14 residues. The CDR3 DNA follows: TGTGCCAGCACCGAACTAGCGGGAGTACACGAGCAGTACTTC. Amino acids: CASTELAGVHEQYF.

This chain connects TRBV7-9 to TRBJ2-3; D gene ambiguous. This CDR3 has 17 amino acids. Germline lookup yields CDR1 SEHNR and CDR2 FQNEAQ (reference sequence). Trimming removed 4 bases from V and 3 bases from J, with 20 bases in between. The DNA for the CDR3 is TGTGCCAGCAGCTCAACGAAAACCCCCACTCCTACAGATACGCAGTATTTT. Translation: CASSSTKTPTPTDTQYF.

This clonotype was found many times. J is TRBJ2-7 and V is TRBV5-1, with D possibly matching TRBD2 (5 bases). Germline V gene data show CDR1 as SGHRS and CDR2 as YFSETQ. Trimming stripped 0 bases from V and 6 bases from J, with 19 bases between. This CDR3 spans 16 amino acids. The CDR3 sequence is CASSLAGGLAIGEQYF. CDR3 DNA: TGCGCCAGCAGCTTGGCTGGCGGCCTAGCTATCGGCGAGCAGTACTTC.

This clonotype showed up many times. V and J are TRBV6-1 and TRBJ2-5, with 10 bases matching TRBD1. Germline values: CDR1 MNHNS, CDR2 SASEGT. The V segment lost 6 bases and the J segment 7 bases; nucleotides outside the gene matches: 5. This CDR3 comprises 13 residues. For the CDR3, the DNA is TGTGCCAGCAGGACAGGGGGCGCAGGGACCCAGTACTTC. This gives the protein CASRTGGAGTQYF.

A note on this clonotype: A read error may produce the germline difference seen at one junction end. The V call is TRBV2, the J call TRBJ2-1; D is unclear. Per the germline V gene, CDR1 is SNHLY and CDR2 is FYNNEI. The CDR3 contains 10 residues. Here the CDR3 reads CASSNNGQFF. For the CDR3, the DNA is TGTGCCAGCAGCAACAATGGGCAGTTCTTC.

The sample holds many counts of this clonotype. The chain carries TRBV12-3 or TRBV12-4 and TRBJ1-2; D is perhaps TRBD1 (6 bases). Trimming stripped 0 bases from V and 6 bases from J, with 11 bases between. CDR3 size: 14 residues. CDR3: CASSLAQGWDGYTF. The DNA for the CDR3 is TGTGCCAGCAGTTTAGCACAGGGATGGGATGGCTACACCTTC.

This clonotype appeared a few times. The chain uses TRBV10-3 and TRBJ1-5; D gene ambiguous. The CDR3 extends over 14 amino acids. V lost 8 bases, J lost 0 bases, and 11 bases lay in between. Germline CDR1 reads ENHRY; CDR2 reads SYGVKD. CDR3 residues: CAIGQDYSNQPQHF. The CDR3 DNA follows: TGTGCCATCGGGCAGGATTATAGCAATCAGCCCCAGCATTTT.

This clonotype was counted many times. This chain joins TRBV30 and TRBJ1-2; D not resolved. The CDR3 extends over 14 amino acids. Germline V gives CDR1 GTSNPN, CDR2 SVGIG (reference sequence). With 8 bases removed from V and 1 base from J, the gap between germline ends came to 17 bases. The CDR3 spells CAESDQPLNYGYTF. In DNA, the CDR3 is TGTGCCGAGAGTGATCAACCCCTTAACTATGGCTACACCTTC.

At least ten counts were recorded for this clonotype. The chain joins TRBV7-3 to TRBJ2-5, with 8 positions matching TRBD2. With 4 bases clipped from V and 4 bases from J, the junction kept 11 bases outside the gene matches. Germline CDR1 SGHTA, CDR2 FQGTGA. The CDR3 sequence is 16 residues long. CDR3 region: CASSSRGAGAPETQYF. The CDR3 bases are TGTGCCAGCAGCTCCCGTGGAGCGGGAGCACCAGAGACCCAGTACTTC.

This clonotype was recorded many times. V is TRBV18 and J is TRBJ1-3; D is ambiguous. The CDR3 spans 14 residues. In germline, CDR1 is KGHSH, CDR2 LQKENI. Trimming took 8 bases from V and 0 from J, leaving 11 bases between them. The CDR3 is CASSSWGSGNTIYF. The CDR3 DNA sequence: TGTGCCAGCAGTTCCTGGGGCTCTGGAAACACCATATATTTT.

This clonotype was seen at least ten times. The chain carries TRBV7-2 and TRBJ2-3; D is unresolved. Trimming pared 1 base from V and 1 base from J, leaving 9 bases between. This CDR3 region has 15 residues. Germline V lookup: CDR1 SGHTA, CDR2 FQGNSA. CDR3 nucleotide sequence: TGTGCCAGCAGCTTAGACGGTTACCGCACAGATACGCAGTATTTT. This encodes CASSLDGYRTDTQYF.

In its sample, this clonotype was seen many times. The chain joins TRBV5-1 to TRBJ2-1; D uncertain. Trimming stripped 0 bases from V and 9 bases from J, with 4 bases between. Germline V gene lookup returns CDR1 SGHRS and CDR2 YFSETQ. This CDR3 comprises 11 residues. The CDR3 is CASSLASEQFF. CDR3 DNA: TGCGCCAGCAGCTTGGCTAGTGAGCAGTTCTTC.